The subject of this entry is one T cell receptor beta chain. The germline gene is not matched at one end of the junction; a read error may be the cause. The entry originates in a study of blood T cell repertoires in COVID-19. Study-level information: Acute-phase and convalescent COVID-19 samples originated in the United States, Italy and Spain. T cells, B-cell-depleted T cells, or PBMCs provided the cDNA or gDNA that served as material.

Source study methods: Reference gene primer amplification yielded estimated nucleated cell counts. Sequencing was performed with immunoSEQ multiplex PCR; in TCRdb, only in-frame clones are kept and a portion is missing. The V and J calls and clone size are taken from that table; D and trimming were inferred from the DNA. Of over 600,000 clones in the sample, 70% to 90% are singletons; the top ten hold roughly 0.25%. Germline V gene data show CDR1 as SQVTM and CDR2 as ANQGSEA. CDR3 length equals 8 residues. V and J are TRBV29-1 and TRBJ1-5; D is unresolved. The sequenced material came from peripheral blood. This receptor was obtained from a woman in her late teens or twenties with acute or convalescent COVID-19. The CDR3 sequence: CSGQPQHF. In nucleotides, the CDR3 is TGTTCCGGTCAGCCCCAGCATTTT.